This TCR beta chain was documented in a study of OX40 agonist ivuxolimab in advanced cancers. For the study at large: Dose-escalation patients were diagnosed with hepatocellular carcinoma, melanoma, renal cell cancer or head and neck cancer. From roughly 23 to 90 years was the age range, with a mean of about 54 years, and about 83% were male. Treatment received earlier with anti-PD-1, anti-PD-L1 or anti-CTLA-4 agents was allowed, and approximately 44% had some. Study-level findings and limits: Partial responders at 0.1-3.0 mg/kg had among the lowest clonal expansion.

This CDR3 region has 16 residues. Trimming took off 5 bases at V and 4 bases at J, with 21 bases between the two ends. CDR1 and CDR2 from the germline V gene are SGHVS and FNYEAQ. Measured with immunoSEQ multiplex PCR; TCRdb has only the in-frame clones, and not every one. The repertoire consists of 15,000 or so clones, with over 60% occurring once and the leading ten covering roughly a third. Notes on this clone: The antigen is not known.

V gene TRBV7-6 combines with J gene TRBJ2-7, with D perhaps TRBD1 (5 bases). The TCR sequence derives from an adult with an advanced solid tumor such as melanoma, head and neck, liver or kidney cancer. The material was CD4+ or CD8+ T cells sorted from blood, obtained in a trial of the OX40 agonist ivuxolimab. This chain's CDR3 is CASSPSSPDTSYEQYF. The CDR3, as DNA: TGTGCCAGCAGCCCATCGTCCCCGGACACAAGTTACGAGCAGTACTTC.